This T cell receptor (beta chain) was retrieved from a study of tumor-infiltrating lymphocytes in primary liver carcinoma. Across the whole study: Both sexes were represented among patients, who were 30 to 69 years old.

Unsorted bulk tissue of about 20-31 mg yielded co-extracted RNA and DNA. Synthesis of TCR beta cDNA was carried out from 450 to 650 ng total RNA with a constant-region primer. Slightly modified ARM-PCR served as the procedure for the TCR beta libraries. These libraries came from three rounds of nested multiplex PCR. TRBV1-TRBV30 forward primers paired with a C-beta reverse primer drove the first two PCR rounds, approximately 11 cycles each. TCRdb re-analysed the multiplex PCR reads in MiXCR, keeping a single row per CDR3 protein. The sample records some 30,000 distinct CDR3 sequences, 71% being singletons. In the case of this clonotype: Its antigen is not known.

Overall study findings and caveats: Researchers found tumor-adjacent and tumor-blood pairs overlapped less than tumor region pairs. A fraction of only about 8-24% of top clones appeared in all five tumor regions.

Germline V gene lookup returns CDR1 SGHNT and CDR2 YENEEA. Trimming took 7 bases from V and 1 from J, leaving 15 bases between them. The CDR3 loop spans 15 amino acids. The sequencing input was liver tumor tissue from sampling region 3. Subset in this sample: tumor region T3, left-lateral pole. V gene TRBV11-3 combines with J gene TRBJ2-3; D may correspond to TRBD1 or TRBD2 (6 bases each). The sequence was obtained from a woman aged 25 to 39 with primary liver carcinoma and hepatitis B virus infection. The CDR3 coding sequence is TGTGCCAGCAATCACGGAGGGGGAGGCACAGATACGCAGTATTTT. Translation: CASNHGGGGTDTQYF.